The TCR beta chain described here comes from a study of blood T cell repertoires in COVID-19 (dated by TCRdb to the early 2020s). Context from the whole study: Collaborator samples came from the United States, Italy and Spain and covered acute and convalescent phases of COVID-19. The repertoires were made available in a free public database intended to serve as a resource for research on the immune response to SARS-CoV-2. The material from the prospective study consisted of cDNA or gDNA derived from T cells, B-cell-depleted T cells, or PBMCs. Subjects who had been exposed to COVID-19, were actively infected with it, or had recovered from it provided the deeply sampled blood TCRbeta repertoires that made up the dataset. Samples came from the ongoing ImmuneRACE study (first 160 participants) plus 1,254 subjects from 6 global collaborators. Where available, HLA class I and class II types were obtained from metadata supplied by the sample provider rather than from assay-based typing. Sample metadata almost always included a de-identified subject ID, COVID-19 status, age in years and sex. Points the paper makes about the study in general: Clinical and demographic metadata were provided uncurated, with the amount varying by source and participant.

V lost 6 bases and J lost 6 bases; the stretch between them is 12 bases long. The CDR3 runs 11 amino acids, cysteine and phenylalanine included. Of the read, only the CDR3 DNA is kept; its 33 bases are in frame from base 1. Via the germline V gene (reference sequence), CDR1 is DFQATT and CDR2 SNEGSKA. This clone appeared a few times. The clone's antigen remains unknown. Qualities for individual bases were not recorded, and no much larger clone is one base off. TCRbeta CDR3 regions were amplified from genomic DNA by means of the immunoSEQ Assay, a bias-controlled multiplex PCR. From the authors' description of their analysis: The number of nucleated cells in each sample was estimated from the amplification of reference gene primers within the assay. To quantify the absolute abundance of each unique TCRbeta CDR3 rearrangement, sequence reads were collapsed and filtered. For each sample, productive Simpson clonality was calculated by taking the square root of Simpson's diversity index across productive rearrangements. Held by TCRdb, this immuneACCESS table contains in-frame sequences only and omits some clones. Under half of the omission traces to an unresolved V gene where checked; the cause of the rest is unknown. V and J calls and clone size are copied from that table; D and trimming were computed from the DNA. Here the sample has 100,000 to 150,000 clones; under 85% occur a single time. The top ten clonotypes cover about 9.6% of the sample.

Collaborating institutions collected whole blood in K2EDTA tubes following their own protocols. For TCRbeta analysis, collaborators shipped samples as frozen whole blood, isolated PBMCs, or DNA extracted from either of those sample types. Material for sequencing was peripheral blood. The chain couples TRBV20-1 to TRBJ2-7, with no D gene named confidently. This receptor was taken from a man aged 35 to 55 with active or convalescent COVID-19. In nucleotides, the sequence is TGCAGTGCGAAGCCGCTGTCCGAGCAGTACTTC. It codes for CSAKPLSEQYF.